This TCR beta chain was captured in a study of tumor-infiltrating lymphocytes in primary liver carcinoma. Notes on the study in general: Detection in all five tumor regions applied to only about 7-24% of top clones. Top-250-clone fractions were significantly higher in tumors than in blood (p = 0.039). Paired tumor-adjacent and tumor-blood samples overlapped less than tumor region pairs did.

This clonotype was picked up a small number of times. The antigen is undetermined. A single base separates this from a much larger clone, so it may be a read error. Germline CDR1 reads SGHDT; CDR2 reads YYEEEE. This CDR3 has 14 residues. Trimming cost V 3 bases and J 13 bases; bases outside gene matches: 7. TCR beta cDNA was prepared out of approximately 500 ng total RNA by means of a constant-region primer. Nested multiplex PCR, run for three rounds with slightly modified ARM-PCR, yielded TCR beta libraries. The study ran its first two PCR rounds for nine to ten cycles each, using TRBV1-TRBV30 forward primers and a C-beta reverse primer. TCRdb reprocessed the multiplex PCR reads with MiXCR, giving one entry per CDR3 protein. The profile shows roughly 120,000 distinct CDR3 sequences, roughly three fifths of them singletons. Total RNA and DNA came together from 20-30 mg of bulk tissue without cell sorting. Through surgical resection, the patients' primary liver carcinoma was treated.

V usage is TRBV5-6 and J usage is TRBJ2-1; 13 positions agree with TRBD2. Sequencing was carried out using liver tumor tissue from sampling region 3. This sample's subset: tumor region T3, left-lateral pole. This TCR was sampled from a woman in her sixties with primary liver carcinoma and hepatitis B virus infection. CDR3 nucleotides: TGTGCCAGCAGCTCGCGGACTAGCGGGAGTCTCCAGTTCTTC. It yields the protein CASSSRTSGSLQFF.